This T cell receptor beta chain comes out of a study of shared T cell receptors in the human thymus. Using immunoSEQ multiplex PCR, the repertoire was profiled, and TCRdb retains in-frame clones only, with some absent. Of hundreds of thousands of clones listed, 85% to 95% are singletons. Trimming removed 1 base from V and 0 bases from J, with 6 bases in between. The CDR3 has 14 residues. The germline gives CDR1 SGHTA, CDR2 FQGNSA. The TCR comes from a human donor. This chain uses TRBV7-2 with TRBJ1-1; D is ambiguous. What was sequenced was thymocytes. The CDR3 reads CASSLGRVNTEAFF. As DNA, the CDR3 is TGTGCCAGCAGCTTAGGGCGGGTGAACACTGAAGCTTTCTTT. Full variable domain (remainder filled in from reference TRBV7-2 and TRBJ1-1): GAGVSQSPSNKVTEKGKDVELRCDPISGHTALYWYRQSLGQGLEFLIYFQGNSAPDKSGLPSDRFSAERTGGSVSTLTIQRTQQEDSAVYLCASSLGRVNTEAFFGQGTRLTVV.